The source of this TCR beta chain is a study of OX40 agonist ivuxolimab in advanced cancers. Broader study findings: Averaging showed that CD8+ T cells had more expanded clones than CD4+ did. Some patients without response likewise showed low normalized clonal expansion.

Concerning this clone itself: The antigen is unknown.

This CDR3 spans 15 amino acids. V was cut by 0 bases and J by 7 bases, with 15 bases left in between. CDR1 SGHTA and CDR2 FQGNSA come from the germline V gene. The table came from immunoSEQ multiplex PCR; TCRdb's copy has only in-frame clones and leaves some out. The repertoire holds under 95,000 clones, with around 84% as singletons. The starting material was CD4+ or CD8+ T cells sorted from blood, obtained in a trial of the OX40 agonist ivuxolimab. This clonotype was obtained from an adult with an advanced solid tumor such as melanoma, head and neck, liver or kidney cancer. The V and J genes are TRBV7-2 and TRBJ1-2, with TRBD1 as a possible D gene (6 bases). The DNA of the CDR3 is TGTGCCAGCAGCTTAGCGGAGATGGGGGGCCGTGGCTACACCTTC. Translation: CASSLAEMGGRGYTF.